This entry lists 30 T cell receptor beta chains sequenced from one sample in a study of T cell responses to AZD1222 COVID-19 vaccine. Sequenced by immunoSEQ multiplex PCR; TCRdb stores in-frame clones only, minus some. The table lists roughly 100,000 clones, roughly 90% of them singletons. Sequencing used peripheral blood, obtained on day 0 of AZD1222 vaccination. The receptors here all came from an adult in good health.

The chain employs TRBV9 and TRBJ1-1; possibly TRBD1 for D (6 bases). Germline V gives CDR1 SGDLS, CDR2 YYNGEE. V was clipped by 4 bases and J by 3 bases, with 13 bases between them. The CDR3 contains 14 residues. The CDR3 DNA sequence: TGTGCCAGCAGCTTCTCGTCAGGGGACACTGAAGCTTTCTTT. This encodes CASSFSSGDTEAFF.

The CDR3 DNA sequence: TGCGCCAGCAGCCGGGGCGACAGCCCCTCACACTCTGGGGCCAACGTCCTGACTTTC. Amino acid sequence: CASSRGDSPSHSGANVLTF. V usage is TRBV5-1 and J usage is TRBJ2-6, with D possibly called TRBD1 or TRBD2 (5 bases each). V dropped 4 bases and J dropped 0 bases, with 20 bases sitting between them. Germline values: CDR1 SGHRS, CDR2 YFSETQ. The CDR3 runs 19 residues.

This sequence joins TRBV18 and TRBJ1-2; D gene uncertain. The CDR3 has 14 amino acids. V was trimmed by 8 bases and J by 4 bases, leaving 17 bases between them. In germline, CDR1 is KGHSH, CDR2 LQKENI. As DNA, the CDR3 is TGTGCCAGCGACGGGCCTTCAATTGGCTATGGCTACACCTTC. Amino acid sequence: CASDGPSIGYGYTF.

This clone was counted once. The chain has TRBV28 and TRBJ2-5; TRBD2 matches 7 bases. CDR3 length equals 16 residues. V was pared by 5 bases and J by 3 bases, with 12 bases of the junction left unmatched. CDR1 and CDR2 (germline): MDHEN, SYDVKM. As DNA, the CDR3 is TGTGCCAGCAGTCCGCCGGGCGGGAGATTAAAAGAGACCCAGTACTTC. Residues: CASSPPGGRLKETQYF.

The J gene is TRBJ2-1, the V gene TRBV28; D is undetermined. Trimming shortened V by 7 bases and J by 6 bases, and 13 bases separated the two germline ends. The CDR3 runs to 13 residues. The germline gives CDR1 MDHEN, CDR2 SYDVKM. CDR3 residues: CASIGILRNEQFF. The CDR3 region has the DNA TGTGCCAGCATAGGTATCCTACGCAATGAGCAGTTCTTC.

The rearrangement uses TRBV7-9 and TRBJ1-2; D perhaps matches TRBD1 (5 bases). The V gene lost 5 bases and the J gene lost 3 bases, with 10 bases spanning the gap. The CDR3 totals 13 residues. The germline gives CDR1 SEHNR, CDR2 FQNEAQ (reference sequence). DNA of the CDR3: TGTGCCAGCAGCCCGTTGACAGACTATGGCTACACCTTC. The encoded protein is CASSPLTDYGYTF.

The chain has TRBV10-3 and TRBJ1-5, with a tentative D call TRBD1 (6 bases). The length of the CDR3 is 14 residues. V was cut by 4 bases and J by 3 bases, with 10 bases left in between. Germline V gene lookup returns CDR1 ENHRY and CDR2 SYGVKD. In nucleotides, the CDR3 is TGTGCCATCAGTGCAGGGGCTACCAATCAGCCCCAGCATTTT. It specifies CAISAGATNQPQHF.

The chain carries TRBV7-2 and TRBJ1-6, with TRBD1 identical over 7 bases. The germline gives CDR1 SGHTA, CDR2 FQGNSA. Unmatched junction bases numbered 7, after V lost 7 bases and J lost 1 base. The CDR3 covers 16 residues. CDR3 loop: CASIQDRASYNSPLHF. The CDR3 coding sequence is TGTGCCAGCATCCAAGACAGGGCATCCTATAATTCACCCCTCCACTTT.

With respect to this clone: In the same sample, other DNA sequences code for this CDR3. This rearrangement joins TRBV19 to TRBJ2-3; a possible D gene is TRBD2 (6 bases). The V gene lost 3 bases and the J gene lost 3 bases, with 13 bases spanning the gap. CDR3 length: 15 amino acids. Germline CDR1 is LNHDA and CDR2 is SQIVND (reference sequence). This CDR3 is CASSIAGSGTDTQYF. The CDR3 DNA reads TGTGCCAGTAGTATTGCGGGATCTGGTACAGATACGCAGTATTTT.

This chain links TRBV10-3 with TRBJ1-2; unclear D gene. CDR1 and CDR2 (germline): ENHRY, SYGVKD. The CDR3 runs 13 residues. V lost 2 bases and J 2 bases, leaving 6 bases between the germline ends. The CDR3 sequence is CAISEEQNYGYTF. In nucleotides, the CDR3 is TGTGCCATCAGTGAGGAACAGAACTATGGCTACACCTTC.

This clone was seen only a few times. The rearrangement links TRBV3-1 (or the pseudogene TRBV3-2) to TRBJ2-2; D unresolved. Germline V CDR1 and CDR2: LGHDT, YNNKEL (reference sequence). The CDR3 has 14 residues. Trimming removed 1 base at V and 4 bases at J, with 7 bases between. The DNA for the CDR3 is TGTGCCAGCAGCCAAGGAAGGTCCACCGGGGAGCTGTTTTTT. This codes for CASSQGRSTGELFF.

The chain has TRBV10-3 and TRBJ2-1; 9 bases map to TRBD2. J gave up 4 bases and V 6 bases, and 7 bases lay outside the gene matches. Germline CDR1 and CDR2: ENHRY and SYGVKD. The CDR3 has 15 amino acids. The CDR3 region has the DNA TGTGCCATCAGCGGGTCTAGCGGGAAATACAATGAGCAGTTCTTC. Its protein is CAISGSSGKYNEQFF.

In its sample, this clone was seen once. The chain uses TRBV6-5 and TRBJ1-1; D possibly corresponds to TRBD1 (5 bases). From germline, CDR1 is MNHEY and CDR2 SVGAGI. V lost 2 bases, J lost 3 bases, and 13 bases lay in between. The CDR3 has 15 residues. The CDR3 coding sequence is TGTGCCAGCAGTTACAGTGGGGACGGGGACACTGAAGCTTTCTTT. Encoded protein: CASSYSGDGDTEAFF.

J is TRBJ2-2 and V is TRBV7-3; D is perhaps TRBD2 (6 bases). V was trimmed by 6 bases and J by 7 bases, leaving 12 bases between them. The CDR3 is 13 amino acids. The V gene's germline CDR1 is SGHTA and CDR2 FQGTGA. CDR3: CASSTGGIGELFF. DNA for the CDR3: TGTGCCAGCAGTACCGGGGGTATCGGGGAGCTGTTTTTT.

The chain combines TRBV24-1 with TRBJ1-2; no firm D call. V dropped 1 base and J dropped 8 bases, with 4 bases sitting between them. CDR3 length: 11 residues. Germline lookup yields CDR1 KGHDR and CDR2 SFDVKD. The CDR3: CATSDFYGYTF. CDR3 DNA: TGTGCCACCAGTGATTTTTACGGCTACACCTTC.

The gene calls are TRBV18 and TRBJ1-5; 9 bases match TRBD1. Germline V gene data show CDR1 as KGHSH and CDR2 as LQKENI. The V and J ends lost 3 bases and 9 bases, in that order; junction bases with no gene match: 9. The CDR3 extends over 15 amino acids. The CDR3 sequence is CASSPGQGITRPQHF. CDR3 coding DNA: TGTGCCAGCTCACCGGGACAGGGAATTACTCGGCCCCAGCATTTT.

The chain couples TRBV10-3 to TRBJ2-2; D may correspond to TRBD1 or TRBD2 (5 bases each). V shed 4 bases and J shed 5 bases, with 20 bases lying between them. Germline CDR1 and CDR2: ENHRY and SYGVKD. This CDR3 comprises 17 residues. The CDR3 sequence is CAISGRDRAEDTGELFF. The CDR3 bases are TGTGCCATCAGTGGCCGGGACCGCGCGGAAGATACCGGGGAGCTGTTTTTT.

The chain carries TRBV7-9 and TRBJ2-2, with D perhaps TRBD1 or TRBD2 (8 bases each). Trimming shortened V by 5 bases and J by 0 bases, and 19 bases separated the two germline ends. CDR1 and CDR2 from the germline V gene are SEHNR and FQNEAQ (reference sequence). This CDR3 spans 18 amino acids. In nucleotides, the CDR3 is TGTGCCAGCAGCCTCGGACAGGGAGCGGGGGCGAACACCGGGGAGCTGTTTTTT. This encodes CASSLGQGAGANTGELFF.

J is TRBJ2-1 and V is TRBV19; maybe TRBD1 (6 bases). Looked up from germline, CDR1 is LNHDA and CDR2 is SQIVND (reference sequence). V was shortened by 10 bases and J by 10 bases, with 11 bases between the two germline ends. This CDR3 has 10 residues. CDR3 nucleotide sequence: TGTGCCACCGCCGACAGGGAGCAGTTCTTC. Residues: CATADREQFF.

The J gene is TRBJ1-3, the V gene TRBV9, with unresolved D. Trimming shortened V by 4 bases and J by 1 base, and 12 bases separated the two germline ends. The CDR3 consists of 15 residues. The V gene's germline CDR1 is SGDLS and CDR2 YYNGEE. CDR3 amino acids: CASSLRGESGNTIYF. In DNA form, the CDR3 reads TGTGCCAGCAGCCTCCGCGGGGAATCTGGAAACACCATATATTTT.

This clone was detected once. The V call is TRBV3-1 (or the pseudogene TRBV3-2), the J call TRBJ1-1; perhaps TRBD1 as D (5 bases). The germline V gene encodes CDR1 LGHDT and CDR2 YNNKEL (reference sequence). The CDR3 loop spans 14 amino acids. The V and J ends lost 4 bases and 6 bases respectively, with 15 bases between them. This chain's CDR3 is CASSLQGKRAEAFF. As DNA, the CDR3 is TGTGCCAGCAGCCTCCAGGGAAAACGGGCTGAAGCTTTCTTT.

CDR3: CASSFAGHHEQYF. CDR3 DNA: TGTGCCAGCAGTTTCGCAGGGCACCACGAGCAGTACTTC. This chain connects TRBV12-3 or TRBV12-4 to TRBJ2-7, with D possibly TRBD1 on 5 matching bases. The CDR3 runs to 13 residues. V was clipped by 3 bases and J by 5 bases, with 11 bases between them.

The chain employs TRBV20-1 and TRBJ2-3; D assignment may be TRBD1 or TRBD2 (5 bases each). Germline V gives CDR1 DFQATT, CDR2 SNEGSKA (reference sequence). The CDR3 length is 16 residues. The V and J ends lost 3 bases and 3 bases respectively, with 19 bases between them. The CDR3 DNA is TGCAGTGCTAGTCAAGGAGAGGGGATATATACAGATACGCAGTATTTT. This codes for CSASQGEGIYTDTQYF.

V usage is TRBV27 and J usage is TRBJ1-1; 7 nucleotides agree with TRBD1. V trimming: 8 bases; J trimming: 4 bases; junction bases outside the gene matches: 4. Germline V lookup: CDR1 MNHEY, CDR2 SMNVEV (reference sequence). This CDR3 has 12 amino acids. The CDR3 DNA reads as TGTGCCAGCTCGACAGGGAGCACTGAAGCTTTCTTT. Its protein is CASSTGSTEAFF.

The chain has TRBV2 and TRBJ2-7; D remains ambiguous. The CDR3 length is 13 residues. From germline, CDR1 is SNHLY and CDR2 FYNNEI. The germline V and J ends were trimmed by 1 base and 3 bases, with 7 bases remaining between them. Written as DNA, the CDR3 is TGTGCCAGCAGTGAAGTTTGGGACTACGAGCAGTACTTC. Encoded protein: CASSEVWDYEQYF.

The J gene is TRBJ2-7, the V gene TRBV4-1, with TRBD1 matching 11 bases. Germline loops: CDR1 MGHRA, CDR2 YSYEKL. V shed 4 bases, J shed 2 bases, and the junction held 4 bases outside the gene matches. The CDR3 totals 15 residues. For the CDR3, the DNA is TGCGCCAGCAGCCCTGGGGACAGGGGGACCTACGAGCAGTACTTC. This sequence encodes CASSPGDRGTYEQYF.

This clone appeared a single time. V usage is TRBV11-2 and J usage is TRBJ2-6; the D call may be TRBD1 or TRBD2 (5 bases each). Trimming pared 5 bases from V and 1 base from J, leaving 12 bases between. This CDR3 is 16 amino acids long. CDR1 and CDR2 (germline): SGHAT, FQNNGV. CDR3 nucleotides: TGTGCCAGCAGCCCACAATGGGGGTCTGGGGCCAACGTCCTGACTTTC. It encodes CASSPQWGSGANVLTF.

This sequence joins TRBV11-2 and TRBJ2-3; D perhaps matches TRBD1 (7 bases). The CDR3 has 16 amino acids. Germline V gives CDR1 SGHAT, CDR2 FQNNGV. With 9 bases removed from V and 2 bases from J, the gap between germline ends came to 21 bases. CDR3 in DNA: TGTGCCAGTTCCCCAGGGGGGTATCTCACCACAGATACGCAGTATTTT. Its protein is CASSPGGYLTTDTQYF.

The CDR3: CASSQTPGNEQYF. Written as DNA, the CDR3 is TGTGCCAGCAGTCAGACCCCCGGGAACGAGCAGTACTTC. This rearrangement joins TRBV6-5 to TRBJ2-7, with D perhaps TRBD2 (5 bases). Per germline, CDR1 MNHEY and CDR2 SVGAGI. V dropped 5 bases and J dropped 5 bases, with 13 bases sitting between them. The CDR3 spans 13 residues.

The rearrangement joins TRBV18 to TRBJ2-3; 8 bases are shared with TRBD2. J gave up 9 bases and V 7 bases, and 3 bases lay outside the gene matches. Germline CDR1 is KGHSH and CDR2 is LQKENI. The CDR3 has 11 residues. The CDR3 sequence: CASFWTSTQYF. CDR3 bases: TGTGCCAGCTTTTGGACTAGCACGCAGTATTTT.